One and the same sample provided the 20 T cell receptor beta chains below, sequenced in a study of shared clonotypes between healthy human individuals (TCRdb year 2020). Libraries came from the immunoSEQ multiplex PCR assay. TCRdb took over this immuneACCESS table, retaining in-frame rearrangements with V and J assigned. Such tables are incomplete; in checked studies, under half of the missing clones stem from an unresolved V gene, and the remainder is unexplained. For this sample there are 2 million to 2.5 million clones; about 95% appear just once. Together, the top ten hold about 1.1% of the sample. For the CD8 naive samples, CD45RO-negative cells were positively selected for CCR7, yielding a CD45RA+CCR7+ population from which TemRA cells were excluded. The sequenced sample was naive CD8+ T cells sorted from blood. The cell subset or site label on this specimen signifies: CD45RA+CCR7+. The source of these receptors is a man in his late teens or twenties in good health.

A single count supports this clone. The V gene is TRBV28, the J gene TRBJ1-5; D may be TRBD1 (6 bases). The CDR3 loop spans 15 amino acids. V lost 1 base and J 3 bases, leaving 10 bases between the germline ends. Germline CDR1 reads MDHEN; CDR2 reads SYDVKM. The DNA for the CDR3 is TGTGCCAGCAGTTTATTGGTGGGGGCCAATCAGCCCCAGCATTTT. Translation gives CASSLLVGANQPQHF.

This clone was counted once. The rearrangement joins TRBV30 to TRBJ2-7; 9 bases align to TRBD1. Germline lookup yields CDR1 GTSNPN and CDR2 SVGIG (reference sequence). This CDR3 spans 14 amino acids. J was trimmed by 5 bases and V by 5 bases; bases with no gene match: 10. The CDR3, as DNA: TGTGCCTGGGCGTTCGTCACAGGGGGCGACGAGCAGTACTTC. It encodes CAWAFVTGGDEQYF.

This clone showed up just once. The rearrangement uses TRBV10-2 and TRBJ2-7, with D perhaps matching TRBD2 (7 bases). Germline V gives CDR1 WSHSY, CDR2 SAAADI. The CDR3 extends over 11 amino acids. The germline V and J ends were trimmed by 8 bases and 11 bases, with 16 bases remaining between them. The CDR3 spells CASSEGGLEYF. CDR3 sequence (DNA): TGCGCCAGCTCTGAGGGGGGGTTGGAGTACTTC.

The chain links TRBV28 to TRBJ2-3; TRBD1 agrees at 7 bases. CDR1 and CDR2 from the germline V gene are MDHEN and SYDVKM. This CDR3 is 16 amino acids long. With V trimmed by 6 bases and J by 4 bases, 13 bases remained unmatched. CDR3 in amino acids: CASSPTVGGMPDTQYF. For the CDR3, the DNA is TGTGCCAGCAGCCCTACTGTAGGGGGCATGCCAGATACGCAGTATTTT.

This sequence joins TRBV2 and TRBJ2-3, with D uncertain. The CDR3 extends over 16 amino acids. V shed 2 bases and J shed 1 base, with 13 bases lying between them. Looked up from germline, CDR1 is SNHLY and CDR2 is FYNNEI. The CDR3 protein is CASSEYGKGGTDTQYF. The CDR3 DNA reads TGTGCCAGCAGTGAATACGGTAAAGGTGGCACAGATACGCAGTATTTT.

V is TRBV5-6 and J is TRBJ1-2; D call uncertain. The germline V gene has CDR1 SGHDT and CDR2 YYEEEE. This CDR3 region has 13 residues. Trimming left V 0 bases short and J 2 bases short, with 5 bases between. The CDR3 sequence: CASSLGVNYGYTF. CDR3 DNA sequence: TGTGCCAGCAGCTTGGGTGTGAACTATGGCTACACCTTC.

The chain couples TRBV7-6 to TRBJ2-1; 8 bases match TRBD2. The junction had 10 bases not matched to a gene; V was cut back by 1 base and J by 5 bases. Per germline, CDR1 SGHVS and CDR2 FNYEAQ. The CDR3 runs 17 residues. CDR3 loop: CASSLVSRGGRDNEQFF. CDR3 sequence (DNA): TGTGCCAGCAGCTTAGTTTCTCGGGGGGGGCGAGACAATGAGCAGTTCTTC.

The chain combines TRBV5-1 with TRBJ1-6, with unresolved D. Per the germline V gene, CDR1 is SGHRS and CDR2 is YFSETQ. V dropped 1 base and J dropped 7 bases, with 12 bases sitting between them. CDR3 size: 15 residues. The CDR3 DNA reads TGCGCCAGCAGCTTGTTGGAGGGCTTGAATTCACCCCTCCACTTT. Translated, it gives CASSLLEGLNSPLHF.

The chain uses TRBV29-1 and TRBJ2-5; 7 bases match TRBD2. Germline V lookup: CDR1 SQVTM, CDR2 ANQGSEA. Trimming cost V 4 bases and J 3 bases; bases outside gene matches: 14. The CDR3 loop spans 16 amino acids. The CDR3 here is CSVVGDVGGKEETQYF. The CDR3 DNA follows: TGCAGCGTTGTGGGGGACGTGGGAGGGAAAGAAGAGACCCAGTACTTC.

The chain combines TRBV2 with TRBJ2-5, with 9 bases identical to TRBD2. The CDR3 extends over 15 amino acids. V shed 6 bases and J 2 bases; nucleotides not matched to a gene: 7. Germline loops: CDR1 SNHLY, CDR2 FYNNEI. CDR3 nucleotide sequence: TGTGCCAGCAGGGGGACTAGCTACGTACAAGAGACCCAGTACTTC. Its protein is CASRGTSYVQETQYF. Together with reference TRBV2 and TRBJ2-5, the CDR3 gives the full variable domain: EPEVTQTPSHQVTQMGQEVILRCVPISNHLYFYWYRQILGQKVEFLVSFYNNEISEKSEIFDDQFSVERPDGSNFTLKIRSTKLEDSAMYFCASRGTSYVQETQYFGPGTRLLVL.

The V and J genes are TRBV12-5 and TRBJ1-4, with 8 nucleotides matching TRBD1. J lost 6 bases, V lost 1 base, and 7 bases had no gene match. This CDR3 contains 16 residues. Germline V gene sequence: CDR1 LGHNT, CDR2 FRNRAP. CDR3 amino acids: CASGLGQGRMDEKLFF. DNA for the CDR3: TGTGCTAGTGGTTTGGGACAGGGGAGAATGGATGAAAAACTGTTTTTT.

The V gene is TRBV19, the J gene TRBJ1-5; D not certain. V was cut by 10 bases and J by 3 bases, with 16 bases left in between. This CDR3 contains 14 residues. Germline V gene sequence: CDR1 LNHDA, CDR2 SQIVND (reference sequence). CDR3 region: CATNDAAYNQPQHF. The CDR3 DNA follows: TGTGCCACCAACGACGCCGCTTACAATCAGCCCCAGCATTTT.

The CDR3 loop is CAWSEGQGSQPQHF. As DNA, the CDR3 is TGTGCCTGGAGTGAGGGCCAGGGGAGCCAGCCCCAGCATTTT. The genes are TRBV30 and TRBJ1-5; possible D gene TRBD1, 6 bases. This CDR3 has 14 residues. Germline assignment: CDR1 GTSNPN and CDR2 SVGIG (reference sequence). V was shortened by 1 base and J by 7 bases, with 14 bases between the two germline ends.

This clone was seen once. The chain couples TRBV7-9 to TRBJ1-5; D may be TRBD1 (6 bases). CDR3 length: 15 residues. Trimming took off 4 bases at V and 6 bases at J, with 16 bases between the two ends. Germline V lookup: CDR1 SEHNR, CDR2 FQNEAQ (reference sequence). For the CDR3, the DNA is TGTGCCAGCAGCTCTACAGGGAAGGAGGGTCAGCCCCAGCATTTT. Its translation is CASSSTGKEGQPQHF.

This chain connects TRBV12-5 to TRBJ1-2; D is undetermined. Per germline, CDR1 LGHNT and CDR2 FRNRAP. The CDR3 is 14 amino acids. The germline V and J ends were trimmed by 6 bases and 6 bases, with 17 bases remaining between them. The CDR3 loop reads CASGLRGGLDGYTF. CDR3 nucleotides: TGTGCTAGTGGGTTGAGAGGAGGGCTCGATGGCTACACCTTC.

The rearrangement uses TRBV10-2 and TRBJ2-7, with 9 bases matching TRBD1. Germline V CDR1 and CDR2: WSHSY, SAAADI. V was pared by 5 bases and J by 3 bases, with 2 bases of the junction left unmatched. The CDR3 has 13 amino acids. The CDR3 DNA reads as TGCGCCAGCAGTTGGGACAGGGACTACGAGCAGTACTTC. The encoded protein is CASSWDRDYEQYF.

The V call is TRBV19, the J call TRBJ2-1, with TRBD2 matching 10 bases. This CDR3 has 16 amino acids. Germline V gives CDR1 LNHDA, CDR2 SQIVND (reference sequence). Losses at the gene ends were 3 bases for V and 4 bases for J; bases not matched to a gene: 6. The CDR3 reads CASSIYGLAEYNEQFF. In DNA form, the CDR3 reads TGTGCCAGTAGTATCTATGGACTAGCGGAGTACAATGAGCAGTTCTTC.

This chain connects TRBV5-3 to TRBJ2-2; no reliable D call. TRBV5-3 is filed as an ORF, its function uncertain. The CDR3 totals 12 residues. V lost 0 bases to trimming and J lost 8 bases, with 5 bases between them. The CDR3 sequence: CARSLERGELFF. The CDR3 DNA reads as TGTGCCAGAAGCTTGGAGAGGGGGGAGCTGTTTTTT.

This clone was observed a single time. Other DNA sequences in this sample translate to the same CDR3. This chain uses TRBV30 with TRBJ2-3; D is perhaps TRBD1 (5 bases). V lost 0 bases and J 0 bases, leaving 10 bases between the germline ends. The CDR3 consists of 15 residues. Germline lookup yields CDR1 GTSNPN and CDR2 SVGIG (reference sequence). CDR3 bases: TGTGCCTGGAGTGTAGGGGCTGCTAGCACAGATACGCAGTATTTT. Its translation is CAWSVGAASTDTQYF.

This chain links TRBV29-1 with TRBJ2-5, with 10 bases aligning to TRBD1. The V gene end was trimmed by 4 bases and the J gene end by 2 bases; junction bases not matched to a gene: 13. CDR1 and CDR2 from the germline V gene are SQVTM and ANQGSEA. This CDR3 has 17 amino acids. DNA for the CDR3: TGCAGCGTTGGGCCGATCCCGGACAGGGGGGAGCAAGAGACCCAGTACTTC. Translated, it gives CSVGPIPDRGEQETQYF.